The text below deals with one TCR beta chain. Its antigen is not yet known. No base quality information exists; no much larger clone differs at one position. These data originate in a study of Ad26.COV2.S vaccination and SARS-CoV-2 variants (dated by TCRdb to the early 2020s). Turning to the overall study: TCRbeta repertoire sequencing served as the tool for gauging how specific and how broad the SARS-CoV-2-reactive T cell receptors were following Ad26.COV2.S vaccination. A total of 32 samples were included in the TCR-sequenced set, comprising about 20 Ad26.COV2.S vaccine recipients, 5 placebo recipients and 8 SARS-CoV-2 convalescent individuals. Points the paper makes about the study in general: Ad26.COV2.S recipients had higher spike-specific TCR breadth than placebo recipients (P = 0.0014). After vaccination, substantial breadth of spike-specific CD8+ and CD4+ T cell responses was reported. Vaccine and placebo recipients had similar non-spike TCR breadth, a finding consistent with the vaccine containing only spike. The authors noted that the TCR breadth and depth analyses may have underestimated total T cell responses.

Sample time point, as interpreted from the label and publication: individuals recovered from natural SARS-CoV-2 infection. Including cysteine and phenylalanine, the CDR3 has 18 amino acids. Only the CDR3 part of the read is kept: 54 bases, read in frame from the first base. V gives up 7 bases and J gives up 0 bases, and the segment between their germline ends measures 22 bases. Taken from the germline V gene, the CDR1 and CDR2 loops are SGHVS and FQNEAQ. The immunoSEQ Assay was used to sequence TCRbeta CDR3 regions. After extraction, genomic DNA underwent amplification by bias-controlled multiplex PCR, followed by high-throughput sequencing. For the original study's pipeline: To quantify the absolute abundance of every unique TCRbeta CDR3 region, sequences were collapsed and filtered. T cell fraction was estimated by normalization of TCRbeta template counts to usable DNA, with usable DNA being measured through amplification of reference genes present in all nucleated cells. Repertoire TCRs were annotated as SARS-CoV-2-specific by exact matching of V gene, CDR3 amino acid sequence and J gene to a known reactive TCR set. The reference SARS-CoV-2 TCR set was derived from MIRA and filtered for enrichment in COVID-19-positive ImmuneCODE repertoires, a step that removed public or cross-reactive TCRs. Drawing on the MIRA antigens, annotated TCRs were analysed further at the level of specific ORF or position within ORF. Breadth was defined as annotated unique rearrangements over total unique productive rearrangements; depth was the summed frequency of those rearrangements. Group comparisons of TCR breadth used two-sided Wilcoxon rank-sum tests. Imported from immuneACCESS, the table was reduced by TCRdb to in-frame sequences with V and J called. These copies leave out some clones; in studies compared against another copy, an unresolved V gene accounts for under half, and the cause of the remainder is not known. Clone size and the V and J calls come from that table; the DNA yielded D and trimming. Counted in this sample were 150,000 to 200,000 clones; around 88% of them appeared once. The ten largest make up less than 6% of the sample.

The sequences come from peripheral blood, collected after recovery from COVID-19. The sequence is built from TRBV7-8 and TRBJ2-1; the D gene is perhaps TRBD2, from 5 matching bases. This receptor was identified in a human donor who had recovered from COVID-19. The DNA reads as follows: TGTGCCAGCAATTTGGAGCGGCTGCTTTCGAGCTCCTACAATGAGCAGTTCTTC. The resulting protein is CASNLERLLSSSYNEQFF.